This is a list of T cell receptor beta chains from one sample in a study of shared clonotypes between healthy human individuals. Only in-frame clones appear in the TCRdb table, and some are missing; sequencing was by immunoSEQ multiplex PCR. Found here are fewer than 3 million clones, around 92% of them singletons; the top ten hold 0.37%. The sequenced sample consisted of naive CD4+ T cells from PBMCs. Source of these receptors: a man aged 18 to 35 in good health. Some clones in this sample may be carry-over from other donors' samples. CDR3s include the opening cysteine and the closing phenylalanine or tryptophan.

J	V	CDR3
TRBJ1-3	TRBV6-1	CASSVATGNTIYF
TRBJ2-1	TRBV29-1	CSVVGLAGGVEQFF
TRBJ1-4	TRBV7-9	CASSFDLGTGNVGEKLFF
TRBJ2-7	TRBV7-2	CASSSVGLFTYEQYF
TRBJ1-2	TRBV16	CASSQFIGYGYTF
TRBJ2-5	TRBV4-1	CASSYGWQREERETQYF
TRBJ1-2	TRBV2	CASYTGDYGYTF
TRBJ1-4	TRBV28	CASNRGREKLFF
TRBJ2-3	TRBV28	CASSLLRDGGTDTQYF
TRBJ1-2	TRBV6-1	CASRKATGDGYTF
TRBJ2-7	TRBV30	CAWSRQGYEQYF
TRBJ1-2	TRBV6-1	CASSEKERYASYGYTF
TRBJ2-2	TRBV5-1	CASKQGAPNTGELFF
TRBJ2-3	TRBV7-9	CASSPGLAGDLADTQYF
-	TRBV29-1	CSATRDGAYEQYF
TRBJ2-2	TRBV7-2	CASSRTGLHRELFF
TRBJ2-1	TRBV6-5	CASRLAGGSYNEQFF
TRBJ1-1	TRBV7-2	CASKSIPNTEAFF
TRBJ1-5	TRBV27	CASSPTDSLDQPQHF
TRBJ1-5	TRBV28	CASSSPSTWSQPQHF
TRBJ2-3	TRBV7-3	CASSSGLVSDTQYF
TRBJ2-2	TRBV29-1	CSAEGGANTGELFF
TRBJ2-5	TRBV20-1	CSATGPETQYF
TRBJ2-2	TRBV12-2	CASRLFGFGGRSGELFF
TRBJ1-2	TRBV28	CASSPTGRGYGYTF
TRBJ1-1	TRBV5-1	CASSSTGNTEAFF
TRBJ2-3	TRBV2	CASRRTSGAGTQYF
TRBJ2-5	TRBV2	CASSDTGRSVETQYF
TRBJ2-5	TRBV11-2	CASNTGTSGQETQYF
TRBJ1-5	TRBV7-9	CASSPGLTDYSNQPQHF
TRBJ1-4	TRBV5-1	CASSLGPNEKLFF
TRBJ1-1	TRBV30	CAWSPRDRGGTEAFF
TRBJ1-1	TRBV28	CASSRGQGVPTEAFF
TRBJ1-2	TRBV7-9	CASSAGRGSGYTF
TRBJ2-3	TRBV9	CASSVAPAGVTDTQYF
TRBJ2-5	TRBV13	CASSQRFGTGDNGQETQYF
TRBJ1-4	TRBV19	CASSTLNEKLFF
TRBJ1-2	TRBV4-1	CASRTGLANYGYTF
TRBJ2-7	TRBV7-6	CASSLDGNEQYF
TRBJ2-7	TRBV7-2	CASSLEGRGGYEQYF
TRBJ2-4	TRBV7-2	CASSLGGNIQYF
TRBJ1-6	TRBV7-9	CASSRTGGNSPLHF
TRBJ2-7	TRBV28	CASSLGGLGPSSYEQYF
TRBJ2-5	TRBV4-2	CASSQDRGLAGPPETQYF
TRBJ1-4	TRBV28	CASSSGGTGDEKLFF
TRBJ2-1	TRBV11-3	CASSSGLAHTFDEQFF
TRBJ2-5	TRBV18	CASSPTRTDQETQYF
TRBJ1-2	TRBV2	CASSDRQGRNYGYTF
TRBJ1-5	TRBV5-5	CASSLDRNNQPQHF
TRBJ2-7	TRBV5-1	CASSPGTAVSYEQYF
TRBJ2-3	TRBV28	CASSPRLAGTLSTDTQYF
TRBJ1-1	TRBV6-6	CASSYSGGEAFF
TRBJ2-2	TRBV19	CASRVIVTGAGELFF
TRBJ2-1	TRBV19	CASSRSRAGSYNEQFF
TRBJ1-2	TRBV28	CASRMDINYGYTF
TRBJ2-3	TRBV5-1	CAGKECPHPDTQYF
TRBJ1-1	TRBV7-9	CASSLGTAYDEAFF
TRBJ2-5	TRBV2	CATDPTGTGGPGTQYF
TRBJ2-5	TRBV5-5	CASSPGTPGLGQETQYF
TRBJ2-7	TRBV28	CASTEDSLHEQYF